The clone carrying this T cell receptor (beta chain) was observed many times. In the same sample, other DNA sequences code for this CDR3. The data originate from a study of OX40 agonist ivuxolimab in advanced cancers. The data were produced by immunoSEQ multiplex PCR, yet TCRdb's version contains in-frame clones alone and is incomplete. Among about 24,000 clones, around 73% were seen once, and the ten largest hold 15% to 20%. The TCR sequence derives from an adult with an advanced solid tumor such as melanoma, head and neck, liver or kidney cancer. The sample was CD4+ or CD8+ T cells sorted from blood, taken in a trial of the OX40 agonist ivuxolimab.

CDR3 DNA: TGTGCCAGCATGCACTCCGGGACAGACCAAGAGACCCAGTACTTC. This translates into CASMHSGTDQETQYF. This chain uses TRBV7-9 with TRBJ2-5; 7 bases map to TRBD1. Germline lookup yields CDR1 SEHNR and CDR2 FQNEAQ (reference sequence). V lost 7 bases to trimming and J lost 0 bases; unmatched junction nucleotides: 8. The CDR3 is 15 amino acids.